This entry lists 21 T cell receptor beta chains sequenced from one sample in a study of vaccination and CD4 T cells after COVID-19. Cultured CD4+ T-cell DNA underwent Oncomine TCR Beta short-read sequencing. TCRdb itself ran the PCR reads through MiXCR, one entry per CDR3 protein. The sample carries 15,000 to 20,000 distinct CDR3 sequences, approximately 47% recorded once. Treatment specified: roughly 10-day PBMC culture with coronavirus spike peptide pools or control peptides (ViraFEST assay). No antigen has been assigned to these receptors. This specimen was CD4+ T cells from blood, cultured in vitro, taken before SARS-CoV-2 vaccination. The origin of the receptors is a human donor who received a COVID-19 vaccine.

This clonotype occurred a few times. CDR3 protein: CAHSTGGGTGELFF. CDR3 sequence (DNA): TGTGCTCACAGCACAGGGGGCGGCACCGGGGAGCTGTTTTTT. The chain has TRBV30 and TRBJ2-2, with TRBD1 matching over 9 bases. The germline V gene encodes CDR1 GTSNPN and CDR2 SVGIG (reference sequence). The CDR3 spans 14 residues. Full variable domain (missing parts from reference TRBV30 and TRBJ2-2): SQTIHQWPATLVQPVGSPLSLECTVEGTSNPNLYWYRQAAGRGLQLLFYSVGIGQISSEVPQNLSASRPQDRQFILSSKKLLLSDSGFYLCAHSTGGGTGELFFGEGSRLTVL.

J is TRBJ2-2 and V is TRBV14; a possible D gene is TRBD1 (7 bases). Germline V gene data show CDR1 as SGHDN and CDR2 as FVKESK. The germline V and J ends were trimmed by 4 bases and 6 bases, with 21 bases remaining between them. This CDR3 is built from 17 residues. DNA for the CDR3: TGTGCCAGCAGCCTGCTACAGGGGTGGACTAAATCCGGGGAGCTGTTTTTT. Encoded protein: CASSLLQGWTKSGELFF.

The gene calls are TRBV10-3 and TRBJ1-1, with D maybe TRBD1 (6 bases). CDR3 size: 14 residues. The ends were cut back, 9 bases at V and 7 bases at J, with 21 bases in the middle. Germline loops: CDR1 ENHRY, CDR2 SYGVKD. In DNA form, the CDR3 reads TGTGCCATTTCCCGCCAGTGGACAGAGGATGAAGCTTTCTTT. This codes for CAISRQWTEDEAFF.

A few counts support this clonotype. The J gene is TRBJ1-1, the V gene TRBV20-1; D is perhaps TRBD1 (5 bases). The length of the CDR3 is 16 residues. Deletions cut 2 bases from V and 1 base from J, with 17 bases between. Germline V gives CDR1 DFQATT, CDR2 SNEGSKA (reference sequence). CDR3 coding DNA: TGCAGTGCTAGATCTCCGGGGCGGCAGGAGAACACTGAAGCTTTCTTT. Protein product: CSARSPGRQENTEAFF.

This clonotype was picked up a small number of times. The CDR3, as DNA: TGTGCCAGCAGTCTACTCCTAGCGGGGGAAGGTTTACCCACAGATACGCAGTATTTT. This codes for CASSLLLAGEGLPTDTQYF. V gene TRBV6-2 or TRBV6-3 combines with J gene TRBJ2-3, with 10 bases fitting TRBD2. Germline V gene data show CDR1 as MNHEY and CDR2 as SVGEGT. The length of the CDR3 is 19 residues. V trimming: 5 bases; J trimming: 2 bases; junction bases outside the gene matches: 16.

The chain recombines TRBV11-3 with TRBJ2-7; D is uncertain. Trimming removed 3 bases at V and 0 bases at J, with 12 bases between. This CDR3 spans 15 amino acids. From germline, CDR1 is SGHNT and CDR2 YENEEA. The CDR3, as DNA: TGTGCCAGCAGCTTTTCGGGCGGAAGCTCCTACGAGCAGTACTTC. It encodes CASSFSGGSSYEQYF.

The rearrangement links TRBV7-9 to TRBJ1-1, with unresolved D. Germline loops: CDR1 SEHNR, CDR2 FQNEAQ (reference sequence). Trimming took 3 bases from V and 6 from J, leaving 8 bases between them. The CDR3 length is 12 residues. The CDR3 loop is CASSFGSAEAFF. CDR3 DNA: TGTGCCAGCAGCTTCGGAAGCGCTGAAGCTTTCTTT.

The rearrangement links TRBV14 to TRBJ2-7; D is ambiguous. With 0 bases removed from V and 2 bases from J, the gap between germline ends came to 11 bases. This CDR3 contains 15 residues. Germline V gives CDR1 SGHDN, CDR2 FVKESK. The CDR3 is CASSQEITLTYEQYF. The CDR3 DNA reads TGTGCCAGCAGCCAAGAAATCACCCTCACCTACGAGCAGTACTTC.

V is TRBV10-2 and J is TRBJ1-5, with 8 bases aligning to TRBD1. Trimming removed 7 bases from V and 9 bases from J; junction bases left unmatched: 17. The CDR3 covers 16 residues. Germline V gene data show CDR1 as WSHSY and CDR2 as SAAADI. The CDR3 DNA reads as TGCGCCAGCAAGGAAGGGTGGGACAGGCCCTTCGGGCCCCAGCATTTT. Its protein is CASKEGWDRPFGPQHF.

This clonotype was counted between two and nine times. This sequence joins TRBV7-2 and TRBJ2-5; 9 bases fit TRBD1. This CDR3 is built from 15 residues. Germline assignment: CDR1 SGHTA and CDR2 FQGNSA. The ends lost 5 bases at V and 4 bases at J; junction bases unmatched: 8. Here the CDR3 DNA reads TGTGCCAGCAGCGGAGAGGACAGGGGTGGAGAGACCCAGTACTTC. Its protein is CASSGEDRGGETQYF.

The chain recombines TRBV20-1 with TRBJ2-2, with 8 positions matching TRBD2. Germline V lookup: CDR1 DFQATT, CDR2 SNEGSKA (reference sequence). This CDR3 comprises 15 residues. After removal of 3 bases from V and 6 bases from J, the junction contained 9 bases not matched to a gene. CDR3 coding DNA: TGCAGTGCTAGTAACGGGGGGGAATTTGCCGGGGAGCTGTTTTTT. It translates to CSASNGGEFAGELFF.

This clonotype was detected only a few times. CDR3 residues: CASSPTTSRETQYF. CDR3 sequence (DNA): TGTGCCAGCAGCCCCACCACTAGCCGAGAGACCCAGTACTTC. The rearrangement links TRBV6-1 to TRBJ2-5; D may be TRBD2 (6 bases). Germline V gene lookup returns CDR1 MNHNS and CDR2 SASEGT. V lost 6 bases and J lost 4, with 15 bases in between. This CDR3 is built from 14 residues.

The V call is TRBV7-3, the J call TRBJ2-3; no clear D gene. The CDR3 loop spans 19 amino acids. The germline V gene has CDR1 SGHTA and CDR2 FQGTGA. V was trimmed by 5 bases and J by 2 bases, leaving 26 bases between them. CDR3 nucleotides: TGTGCCAGCAGCCAAACTTTTATCGAAGAAGGCCCTTTCACAGATACGCAGTATTTT. Its translation: CASSQTFIEEGPFTDTQYF. Full variable domain (missing parts from reference TRBV7-3 and TRBJ2-3): GAGVSQTPSNKVTEKGKYVELRCDPISGHTALYWYRQSLGQGPEFLIYFQGTGAADDSGLPNDRFFAVRPEGSVSTLKIQRTERGDSAVYLCASSQTFIEEGPFTDTQYFGPGTRLTVL.

This clonotype was detected a few times. This chain's CDR3 is CASSYGAIEAFF. The DNA of the CDR3 is TGTGCCAGCAGTTACGGGGCCATTGAAGCTTTCTTT. The chain recombines TRBV2 with TRBJ1-1; D possibly corresponds to TRBD1 (5 bases). Trimming took 5 bases from V and 7 from J, leaving 11 bases between them. CDR3 length: 12 residues. Per germline, CDR1 SNHLY and CDR2 FYNNEI.

The gene calls are TRBV11-2 and TRBJ2-7; 10 bases fit TRBD2. The CDR3 runs 17 residues. CDR1 SGHAT and CDR2 FQNNGV come from the germline V gene. The V segment lost 2 bases and the J segment 0 bases; nucleotides outside the gene matches: 7. Here the CDR3 reads CASSLSSGGASSYEQYF. The CDR3 bases are TGTGCCAGCAGCTTATCAAGCGGGGGGGCCTCCTCCTACGAGCAGTACTTC.

This clonotype was counted between two and nine times. The rearrangement joins TRBV30 to TRBJ1-2; tentative D call: TRBD1 (5 bases). This CDR3 is built from 15 residues. Germline values: CDR1 GTSNPN, CDR2 SVGIG (reference sequence). V lost 4 bases, J lost 4 bases, and 19 bases lay in between. CDR3 protein: CAWMYQFREGYGYTF. CDR3 bases: TGTGCCTGGATGTATCAATTCAGGGAGGGCTATGGCTACACCTTC.

V gene TRBV6-5 combines with J gene TRBJ1-4; a weak D match, TRBD1 (6 bases). Germline assignment: CDR1 MNHEY and CDR2 SVGAGI. The V and J ends lost 3 bases and 8 bases respectively, with 22 bases between them. This CDR3 contains 17 residues. For the CDR3, the DNA is TGTGCCAGCAGTTATGGGTTATATGAGGGGGGGCGAGAAAAACTGTTTTTT. Amino acid sequence: CASSYGLYEGGREKLFF.

The chain employs TRBV10-1 and TRBJ2-4; TRBD1 might be the D (5 bases). The V gene lost 0 bases and the J gene lost 6 bases, with 15 bases spanning the gap. The CDR3 contains 16 residues. Looked up from germline, CDR1 is WNHNN and CDR2 is SYGVQD (reference sequence). CDR3 amino acids: CASSESKGSALNIQYF. In nucleotides, the CDR3 is TGCGCCAGCAGTGAGTCTAAGGGGTCAGCCCTAAACATTCAGTACTTC.

This clonotype was seen a handful of times. This rearrangement joins TRBV7-8 to TRBJ2-3; D tentatively fits TRBD1 or TRBD2 (5 bases each). Germline V gene sequence: CDR1 SGHVS, CDR2 FQNEAQ. The V and J ends lost 3 bases and 4 bases respectively, with 11 bases between them. The CDR3 extends over 14 amino acids. CDR3 sequence (DNA): TGTGCCAGCAGCTTCTCCGTGGGGGCAGATACGCAGTATTTT. This gives the protein CASSFSVGADTQYF.

As to this clonotype: An end of the junction does not agree with germline; a read error may underlie this. The V call is TRBV25-1, the J call TRBJ1-1; no clear D gene. Per germline, CDR1 MGHDK and CDR2 SYGVNS. The CDR3 runs to 12 residues. The CDR3 DNA sequence: TGTGCCAGCAGAGAATTGAACACTGAAGCTTTCTTT. Protein product: CASRELNTEAFF.

As DNA, the CDR3 is TGTGCCAGCAGTGTTCGACCGGGGAGCGGCTCACCCCTCCACTTT. Translation gives CASSVRPGSGSPLHF. The rearrangement uses TRBV2 and TRBJ1-6; D is uncertain. Germline V gives CDR1 SNHLY, CDR2 FYNNEI. With 4 bases removed from V and 10 bases from J, the gap between germline ends came to 17 bases. The CDR3 covers 15 residues.